Presented here are 10 T cell receptor beta chains from one specimen sequenced in a study of T cells in localized non-small cell lung cancer. This table comes from immunoSEQ multiplex PCR, and its TCRdb copy is limited to in-frame clones, with some not included. The sample lists over 45,000 clones, approximately 80% occurring once. The sequenced sample was peripheral blood, obtained before any cancer treatment. The receptor set was obtained from a man aged 35 to 69 with stage I squamous cell lung carcinoma.

The chain is built from TRBV18 and TRBJ2-2, with D possibly matching TRBD2 (5 bases). The germline CDR1 and CDR2 sequences are KGHSH and LQKENI. This CDR3 region has 17 residues. V was pared by 1 base and J by 6 bases, with 18 bases between. The DNA of the CDR3 is TGTGCCAGCTCACCACGGAACGAGGGCGGTGGGGCCGGGGAGCTGTTTTTT. Amino acid sequence: CASSPRNEGGGAGELFF.

The chain uses TRBV20-1 and TRBJ1-5; D call uncertain. CDR1 is DFQATT and CDR2 is SNEGSKA in the germline V gene (reference sequence). The CDR3 totals 11 residues. The CDR3 region is CRVFNIQPQHF. CDR3 coding DNA: TGCAGAGTTTTCAATATACAGCCCCAGCATTTT.

V usage is TRBV28 and J usage is TRBJ2-1; 9 bases are a match to TRBD2. Trimming removed 6 bases from V and 7 bases from J; junction bases left unmatched: 13. This CDR3 comprises 16 residues. Germline assignment: CDR1 MDHEN and CDR2 SYDVKM. The CDR3 region has the DNA TGTGCCAGCAGCTCAGTAAGCGGGGGGCTTAGTAATGAGCAGTTCTTC. This sequence encodes CASSSVSGGLSNEQFF.

V and J are TRBV4-1 and TRBJ1-1, with TRBD1 identical over 7 bases. Germline V gene sequence: CDR1 MGHRA, CDR2 YSYEKL. Trimming at V came to 1 base and at J to 6 bases, leaving 8 bases not matched to a gene. The CDR3 spans 15 residues. Here the CDR3 reads CASSQAQGRGAEAFF. The CDR3 bases are TGCGCCAGCAGCCAAGCCCAGGGCAGGGGGGCTGAAGCTTTCTTT.

There are a few counts of this clone. The chain has TRBV7-6 and TRBJ1-4; D is perhaps TRBD1 (5 bases). CDR3 size: 13 residues. The V end lost 6 bases, the J end lost 5 bases, and 10 bases lay between the germline ends. Germline V gene sequence: CDR1 SGHVS, CDR2 FNYEAQ. The CDR3 reads CASRTGPNEKLFF. The CDR3 nucleotides read TGTGCCAGCAGAACAGGCCCCAATGAAAAACTGTTTTTT.

This chain uses TRBV7-8 with TRBJ2-1, with TRBD2 matching 7 bases. The CDR3 loop spans 16 amino acids. Trimming removed 2 bases from V and 8 bases from J; junction bases left unmatched: 12. The V gene's germline CDR1 is SGHVS and CDR2 FQNEAQ. CDR3 nucleotides: TGTGCCAGCAGCTTACGGGCGGGGGTGGTTGGTCATGAGCAGTTCTTC. This gives the protein CASSLRAGVVGHEQFF. The whole variable domain, remainder taken from reference TRBV7-8 and TRBJ2-1, is GAGVSQSPRYKVAKRGQDVALRCDPISGHVSLFWYQQALGQGPEFLTYFQNEAQLDKSGLPSDRFFAERPEGSVSTLKIQRTQQEDSAVYLCASSLRAGVVGHEQFFGPGTRLTVL.

V gene TRBV27 combines with J gene TRBJ1-5; D ambiguous. The length of the CDR3 is 14 residues. The germline V gene has CDR1 MNHEY and CDR2 SMNVEV (reference sequence). V lost 6 bases to trimming and J lost 7 bases, with 16 bases between them. The CDR3: CASSLKGPGQPQHF. Here the CDR3 DNA reads TGTGCCAGCAGCCTCAAGGGCCCCGGACAGCCCCAGCATTTT.

The V and J genes are TRBV6-1 and TRBJ1-5, with unresolved D. Germline CDR1 is MNHNS and CDR2 is SASEGT. This CDR3 region has 15 residues. The germline V and J ends were trimmed by 1 base and 0 bases, with 7 bases remaining between them. The CDR3 nucleotides are TGTGCCAGCAGTGAAGGTGCCTCTAGCAATCAGCCCCAGCATTTT. Amino acids: CASSEGASSNQPQHF.

This clone was counted only a few times. The rearrangement joins TRBV25-1 to TRBJ1-1; a weak D match, TRBD1 (5 bases). Germline lookup yields CDR1 MGHDK and CDR2 SYGVNS. Trimming left V 3 bases short and J 2 bases short, with 13 bases between. This CDR3 has 15 residues. The CDR3 DNA is TGTGCCAGCAGTGAGGGGGGGACCGGAAACACTGAAGCTTTCTTT. As protein: CASSEGGTGNTEAFF.

This sequence joins TRBV7-3 and TRBJ2-2, with 11 bases lining up with TRBD2. Germline CDR1 is SGHTA and CDR2 is FQGTGA. The CDR3 covers 17 residues. V lost 4 bases, J lost 5 bases, and 9 bases stayed unmatched. CDR3 loop: CASSSSRLAGSTGELFF. For the CDR3, the DNA is TGTGCCAGCAGCTCGAGTAGACTAGCGGGGAGTACCGGGGAGCTGTTTTTT.